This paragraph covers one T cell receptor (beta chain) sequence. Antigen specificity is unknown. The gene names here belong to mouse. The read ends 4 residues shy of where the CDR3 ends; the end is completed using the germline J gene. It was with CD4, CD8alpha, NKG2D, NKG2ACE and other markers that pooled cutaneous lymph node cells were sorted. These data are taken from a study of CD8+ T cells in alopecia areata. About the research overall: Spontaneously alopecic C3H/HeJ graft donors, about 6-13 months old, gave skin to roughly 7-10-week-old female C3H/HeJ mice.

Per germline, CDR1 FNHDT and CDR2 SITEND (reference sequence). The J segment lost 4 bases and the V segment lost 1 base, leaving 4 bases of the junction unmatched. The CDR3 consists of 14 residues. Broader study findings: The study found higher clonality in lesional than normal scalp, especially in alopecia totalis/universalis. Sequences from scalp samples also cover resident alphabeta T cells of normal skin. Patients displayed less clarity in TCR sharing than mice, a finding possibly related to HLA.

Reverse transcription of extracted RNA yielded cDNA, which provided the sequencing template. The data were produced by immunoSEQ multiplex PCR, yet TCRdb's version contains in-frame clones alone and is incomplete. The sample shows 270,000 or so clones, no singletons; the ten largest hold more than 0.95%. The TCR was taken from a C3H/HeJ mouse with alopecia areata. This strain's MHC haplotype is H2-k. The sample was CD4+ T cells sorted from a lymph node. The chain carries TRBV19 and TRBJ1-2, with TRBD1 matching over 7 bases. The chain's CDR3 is CASSIWTGASDYTF. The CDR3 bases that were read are TGTGCCAGCAGTATATGGACAGGAGCCTCC. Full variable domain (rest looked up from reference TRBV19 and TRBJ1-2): GGIITQTPKFLIGQEGQKLTLKCQQNFNHDTMYWYRQDSGKGLRLIYYSITENDLQKGDLSEGYDASREKKSSFSLTVTSAQKNEMAVFLCASSIWTGASDYTFGSGTRLLVI.